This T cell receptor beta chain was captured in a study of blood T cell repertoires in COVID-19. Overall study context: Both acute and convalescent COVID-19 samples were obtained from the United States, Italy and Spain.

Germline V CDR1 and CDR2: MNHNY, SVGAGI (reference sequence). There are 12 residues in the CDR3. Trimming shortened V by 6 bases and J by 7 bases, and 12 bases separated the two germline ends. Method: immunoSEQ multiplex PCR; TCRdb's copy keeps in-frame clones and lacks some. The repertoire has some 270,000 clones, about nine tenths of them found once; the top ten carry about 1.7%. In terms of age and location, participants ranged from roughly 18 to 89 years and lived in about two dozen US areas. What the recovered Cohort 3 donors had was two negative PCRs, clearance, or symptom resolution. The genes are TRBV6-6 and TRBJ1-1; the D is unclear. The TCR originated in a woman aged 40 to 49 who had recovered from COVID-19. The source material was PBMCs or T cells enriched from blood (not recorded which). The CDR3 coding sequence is TGTGCCAGCAGCCAAGGCGGGGTTGAAGCTTTCTTT. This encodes CASSQGGVEAFF.